A single sample gave rise to the 5 T cell receptor beta chains below, sequenced in a study of STAT5B mutations in CD4+ large granular lymphocyte leukemia. The data were produced by immunoSEQ multiplex PCR, yet TCRdb's version contains in-frame clones alone and is incomplete. The sample yields under 35,000 clones, around 70% seen once. Sequencing used CD4+ T cells from blood buffy coats. These receptors were obtained from a human donor in good health.

V is TRBV7-7 and J is TRBJ2-1, with D possibly TRBD2 on 7 matching bases. The CDR3 consists of 13 residues. CDR1 and CDR2 (germline): SSHAT, FNYEAQ (reference sequence). The CDR3 spells CASGPGVGNEQFF. The CDR3 DNA follows: TGTGCTAGCGGGCCAGGGGTGGGCAATGAGCAGTTCTTC.

The gene calls are TRBV6-1 and TRBJ1-5; TRBD1 matches at 8 bases. The CDR3 covers 14 residues. Per germline, CDR1 MNHNS and CDR2 SASEGT. The J segment lost 9 bases and the V segment lost 4 bases, leaving 8 bases of the junction unmatched. CDR3 sequence: CASSADRGGGPQHF. The CDR3 region has the DNA TGTGCCAGCAGTGCAGACAGGGGAGGAGGGCCCCAGCATTTT.

V usage is TRBV14 and J usage is TRBJ2-5; 12 bases map to TRBD2. V lost 1 base to trimming and J lost 7 bases; unmatched junction nucleotides: 4. The germline gives CDR1 SGHDN, CDR2 FVKESK. The CDR3 runs to 15 residues. CDR3 DNA sequence: TGTGCCAGCAGCCAAGCTAGCGGGGGGGCTCGGACCCAGTACTTC. It specifies CASSQASGGARTQYF.

The chain joins TRBV7-2 to TRBJ2-2; D remains ambiguous. This CDR3 comprises 13 residues. Per the germline V gene, CDR1 is SGHTA and CDR2 is FQGNSA. Trimming left V 4 bases short and J 4 bases short, with 7 bases between. This CDR3 is CASSSSFTGELFF. In DNA, the CDR3 is TGTGCCAGCAGCTCATCGTTCACCGGGGAGCTGTTTTTT.

The rearrangement uses TRBV5-1 and TRBJ2-5; 8 bases are shared with TRBD2. This CDR3 has 13 amino acids. Per the germline V gene, CDR1 is SGHRS and CDR2 is YFSETQ. With 3 bases clipped from V and 10 bases from J, the junction kept 8 bases outside the gene matches. The CDR3 DNA reads as TGCGCCAGCAGCTCCGGGGGGGCAAGGGACCAGTACTTC. Its translation: CASSSGGARDQYF.